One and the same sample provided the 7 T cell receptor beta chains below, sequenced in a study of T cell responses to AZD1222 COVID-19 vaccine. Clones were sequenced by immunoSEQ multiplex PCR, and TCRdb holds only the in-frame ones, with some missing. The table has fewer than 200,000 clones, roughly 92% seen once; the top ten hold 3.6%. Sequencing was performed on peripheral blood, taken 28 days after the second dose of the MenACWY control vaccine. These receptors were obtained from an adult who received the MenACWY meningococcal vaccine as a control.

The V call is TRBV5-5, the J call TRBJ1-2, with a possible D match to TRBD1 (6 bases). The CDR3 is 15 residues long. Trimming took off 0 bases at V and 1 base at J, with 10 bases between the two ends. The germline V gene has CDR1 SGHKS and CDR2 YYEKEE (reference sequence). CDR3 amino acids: CASSLGQVINYGYTF. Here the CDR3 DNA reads TGTGCCAGCAGCTTGGGACAGGTTATTAACTATGGCTACACCTTC.

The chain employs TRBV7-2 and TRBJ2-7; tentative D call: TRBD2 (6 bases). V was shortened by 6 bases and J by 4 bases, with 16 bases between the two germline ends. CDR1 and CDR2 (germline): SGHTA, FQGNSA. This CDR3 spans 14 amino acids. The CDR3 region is CASSAGTRAYEQYF. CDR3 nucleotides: TGTGCCAGCAGTGCCGGGACTCGAGCTTACGAGCAGTACTTC. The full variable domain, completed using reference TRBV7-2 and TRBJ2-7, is GAGVSQSPSNKVTEKGKDVELRCDPISGHTALYWYRQSLGQGLEFLIYFQGNSAPDKSGLPSDRFSAERTGGSVSTLTIQRTQQEDSAVYLCASSAGTRAYEQYFGPGTRLTVT.

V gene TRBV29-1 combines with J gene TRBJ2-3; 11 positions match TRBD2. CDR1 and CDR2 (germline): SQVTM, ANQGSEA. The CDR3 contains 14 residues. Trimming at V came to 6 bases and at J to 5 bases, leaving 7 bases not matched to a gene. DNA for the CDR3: TGCAGCGTGGGAGCGGGACTAGCGGAAGATACGCAGTATTTT. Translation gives CSVGAGLAEDTQYF.

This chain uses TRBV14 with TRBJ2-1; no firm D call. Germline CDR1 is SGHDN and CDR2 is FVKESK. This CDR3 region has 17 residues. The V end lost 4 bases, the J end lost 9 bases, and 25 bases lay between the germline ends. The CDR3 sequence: CASSPGYLPPLSSEQFF. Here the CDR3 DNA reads TGTGCCAGCAGCCCGGGCTATCTTCCCCCCCTATCAAGTGAGCAGTTCTTC.

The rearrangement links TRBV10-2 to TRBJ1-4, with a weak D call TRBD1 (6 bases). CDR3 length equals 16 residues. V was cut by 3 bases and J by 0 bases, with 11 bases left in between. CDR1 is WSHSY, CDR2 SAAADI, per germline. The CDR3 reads CASSDRGATTNEKLFF. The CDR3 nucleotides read TGCGCCAGCAGTGACAGGGGCGCCACAACTAATGAAAAACTGTTTTTT.

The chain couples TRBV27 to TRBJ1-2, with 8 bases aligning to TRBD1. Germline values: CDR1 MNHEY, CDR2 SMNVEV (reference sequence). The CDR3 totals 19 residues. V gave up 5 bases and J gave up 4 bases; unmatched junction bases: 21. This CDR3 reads CASSPLTSFTGGPSYGYTF. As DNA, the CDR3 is TGTGCCAGCAGTCCCCTCACCTCCTTCACAGGGGGGCCTAGCTATGGCTACACCTTC.

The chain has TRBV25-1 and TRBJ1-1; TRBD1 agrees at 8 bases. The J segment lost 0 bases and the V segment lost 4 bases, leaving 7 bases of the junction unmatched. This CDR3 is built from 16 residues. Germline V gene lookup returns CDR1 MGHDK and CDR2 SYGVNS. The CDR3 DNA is TGTGCCAGCAGTGCGACAGGGGTGGGCATGAACACTGAAGCTTTCTTT. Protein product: CASSATGVGMNTEAFF.